Following are 32 T cell receptor beta chains from one sample sequenced in a study of PD-L1 blockade in urothelial cancer. Profiling relied on immunoSEQ multiplex PCR, and the TCRdb table lists in-frame clones only, not all of them. The repertoire has 40,000 or so clones, more than 65% of them found once; the top ten carry around 2.5%. The source was PBMCs, collected around atezolizumab (anti-PD-L1) treatment. The receptors originated from a man between 65 and 79 years old with urothelial cancer.

The genes are TRBV6-6 and TRBJ1-4; the D is unclear. Germline lookup yields CDR1 MNHNY and CDR2 SVGAGI (reference sequence). This CDR3 has 14 amino acids. Trimming cost V 5 bases and J 0 bases, with 7 bases left between them. CDR3 in amino acids: CASSEASTNEKLFF. The CDR3 nucleotides are TGTGCCAGCAGTGAGGCCTCAACTAATGAAAAACTGTTTTTT.

CDR3 nucleotides: TGTGCCAGCAGTTTAAGAGGACTGGAGACCCAGTACTTC. It yields the protein CASSLRGLETQYF. This sequence joins TRBV27 and TRBJ2-5, with D possibly TRBD2 on 5 matching bases. Germline values: CDR1 MNHEY, CDR2 SMNVEV (reference sequence). V was cut by 2 bases and J by 5 bases, with 9 bases left in between. This CDR3 is built from 13 residues.

The chain combines TRBV7-3 with TRBJ2-3; the match to TRBD2 covers 7 bases. The V gene end was trimmed by 4 bases and the J gene end by 4 bases; junction bases not matched to a gene: 8. The CDR3 length is 15 residues. Germline V CDR1 and CDR2: SGHTA, FQGTGA. CDR3 in DNA: TGTGCCAGCAGCTCCACGGCGGGAGTAGCAGATACGCAGTATTTT. Translation: CASSSTAGVADTQYF.

The J gene is TRBJ2-7, the V gene TRBV9; maybe TRBD1 (5 bases). V dropped 0 bases and J dropped 2 bases, with 9 bases sitting between them. The CDR3 covers 14 residues. The germline V gene encodes CDR1 SGDLS and CDR2 YYNGEE. In DNA, the CDR3 is TGTGCCAGCAGCGTAGGACAGAGAACCTACGAGCAGTACTTC. Residues: CASSVGQRTYEQYF.

This clone was observed a handful of times. The V gene is TRBV27, the J gene TRBJ2-3; weak D call: TRBD2 (6 bases). CDR1 is MNHEY, CDR2 SMNVEV, per germline (reference sequence). The CDR3 runs 14 residues. Trimming took off 3 bases at V and 2 bases at J, with 9 bases between the two ends. The CDR3 spells CASSFGGFTDTQYF. CDR3 DNA: TGTGCCAGCAGTTTTGGGGGGTTCACAGATACGCAGTATTTT.

This clone came up once. This chain links TRBV30 with TRBJ1-1; no reliable D call. With 3 bases removed from V and 3 bases from J, the gap between germline ends came to 17 bases. The V gene's germline CDR1 is GTSNPN and CDR2 SVGIG (reference sequence). The CDR3 is 15 residues long. In DNA, the CDR3 is TGTGCCTGGAGCCCTATGGCAGGAGGTGACACTGAAGCTTTCTTT. Protein: CAWSPMAGGDTEAFF. The full variable domain, completed using reference TRBV30 and TRBJ1-1, is SQTIHQWPATLVQPVGSPLSLECTVEGTSNPNLYWYRQAAGRGLQLLFYSVGIGQISSEVPQNLSASRPQDRQFILSSKKLLLSDSGFYLCAWSPMAGGDTEAFFGQGTRLTVV.

The chain uses TRBV7-2 and TRBJ2-7; 8 bases agree with TRBD2. Losses at the gene ends were 8 bases for V and 3 bases for J; bases not matched to a gene: 6. Germline assignment: CDR1 SGHTA and CDR2 FQGNSA. CDR3 length equals 13 residues. CDR3 DNA sequence: TGTGCCAGCTCCCCGGGGGGGCACTACGAGCAGTACTTC. Translation gives CASSPGGHYEQYF.

Written as DNA, the CDR3 is TGTGCCAGCAAAAACAGCCTCATCGCCTACGAGCAGTACTTC. This translates into CASKNSLIAYEQYF. V is TRBV5-6 and J is TRBJ2-7; D unresolved. V was shortened by 6 bases and J by 2 bases, with 15 bases between the two germline ends. The CDR3 runs 14 residues. Germline V gives CDR1 SGHDT, CDR2 YYEEEE.

The chain employs TRBV15 and TRBJ1-3, with D uncertain. This CDR3 contains 17 residues. V lost 1 base and J lost 0, with 13 bases in between. Germline lookup yields CDR1 LNHNV and CDR2 YYDKDF (reference sequence). The CDR3 sequence is CATSRVQDWNSGNTIYF. In DNA, the CDR3 is TGTGCCACCAGCAGAGTCCAGGACTGGAACTCTGGAAACACCATATATTTT.

CDR3 sequence (DNA): TGCAGCGGAGGGTCATCTGGCTACACCTTC. It specifies CSGGSSGYTF. The chain is built from TRBV29-1 and TRBJ1-2; D gene uncertain. The V end was cut by 7 bases, the J end by 7 bases, with 10 bases between. The germline V gene encodes CDR1 SQVTM and CDR2 ANQGSEA. This CDR3 is 10 amino acids long.

The V and J genes are TRBV19 and TRBJ1-1; 8 positions match TRBD1. This CDR3 contains 16 residues. J was trimmed by 5 bases and V by 6 bases; bases with no gene match: 14. CDR1 and CDR2 (germline): LNHDA, SQIVND (reference sequence). DNA of the CDR3: TGTGCCAGTAGAACCGGGCAGGGGGCGCCGGGGACTGAAGCTTTCTTT. It translates to CASRTGQGAPGTEAFF. Full variable domain (rest looked up from reference TRBV19 and TRBJ1-1): DGGITQSPKYLFRKEGQNVTLSCEQNLNHDAMYWYRQDPGQGLRLIYYSQIVNDFQKGDIAEGYSVSREKKESFPLTVTSAQKNPTAFYLCASRTGQGAPGTEAFFGQGTRLTVV.

In this sample, this clone turned up a few times. The CDR3 coding sequence is TGTGCCAGCAGCTTGCGGACTCGACCCTACGAGCAGTACTTC. Protein: CASSLRTRPYEQYF. The chain has TRBV14 and TRBJ2-7; D possibly corresponds to TRBD2 (5 bases). The V end lost 5 bases, the J end lost 2 bases, and 13 bases lay between the germline ends. The CDR3 contains 14 residues. Looked up from germline, CDR1 is SGHDN and CDR2 is FVKESK.

This clone was counted only a few times. This CDR3 reads CASSSGRGTDTQYF. CDR3 nucleotide sequence: TGTGCCAGCAGCAGCGGGAGGGGCACAGATACGCAGTATTTT. V and J are TRBV6-1 and TRBJ2-3, with 10 bases lining up with TRBD2. V lost 6 bases to trimming and J lost 1 base; unmatched junction nucleotides: 1. Germline CDR1 MNHNS, CDR2 SASEGT. The CDR3 has 14 amino acids.

This sequence joins TRBV6-1 and TRBJ1-5; no firm D call. The CDR3 totals 13 residues. V dropped 2 bases and J dropped 3 bases, with 5 bases sitting between them. CDR1 and CDR2 from the germline V gene are MNHNS and SASEGT. CDR3 coding DNA: TGTGCCAGCAGTGAAATCCTCAATCAGCCCCAGCATTTT. This gives the protein CASSEILNQPQHF.

V is TRBV15 and J is TRBJ1-5; the D is unclear. V dropped 3 bases and J dropped 6 bases, with 30 bases sitting between them. CDR1 LNHNV and CDR2 YYDKDF come from the germline V gene (reference sequence). The CDR3 contains 20 residues. The CDR3 nucleotides are TGTGCCACCAGCAGGGAGGAAATTTGGGATGTTGTTCTCGGCCTTCAGCCCCAGCATTTT. The encoded protein is CATSREEIWDVVLGLQPQHF. Drawing the rest from reference TRBV15 and TRBJ1-5, the complete variable domain is DAMVIQNPRYQVTQFGKPVTLSCSQTLNHNVMYWYQQKSSQAPKLLFHYYDKDFNNEADTPDNFQSRRPNTSFCFLDIRSPGLGDTAMYLCATSREEIWDVVLGLQPQHFGDGTRLSIL.

Comments on this clone: Other nucleotide sequences in the sample specify the same CDR3. The chain uses TRBV18 and TRBJ1-1; D unresolved. V was clipped by 0 bases and J by 1 base, with 6 bases between them. Germline CDR1 KGHSH, CDR2 LQKENI. The CDR3 runs 14 residues. The CDR3 sequence is CASSPPTGNTEAFF. CDR3 DNA: TGTGCCAGCTCACCACCCACCGGGAACACTGAAGCTTTCTTT.

The chain couples TRBV5-4 to TRBJ1-2; D is uncertain. The CDR3 length is 14 residues. Germline CDR1 and CDR2: SGHNT and YYREEE (reference sequence). The germline V and J ends were trimmed by 2 bases and 0 bases, with 8 bases remaining between them. The CDR3: CASSFTVSNYGYTF. The CDR3 coding sequence is TGTGCCAGCAGCTTTACAGTGTCTAACTATGGCTACACCTTC. The variable domain in full, completed from reference TRBV5-4 and TRBJ1-2, reads ETGVTQSPTHLIKTRGQQVTLRCSSQSGHNTVSWYQQALGQGPQFIFQYYREEENGRGNFPPRFSGLQFPNYSSELNVNALELDDSALYLCASSFTVSNYGYTFGSGTRLTVV.

This clone was counted between two and nine times. The V call is TRBV10-3, the J call TRBJ1-5; a weak D match, TRBD1 (6 bases). The CDR3 sequence is 13 residues long. Germline lookup yields CDR1 ENHRY and CDR2 SYGVKD. Trimming took 2 bases from V and 6 from J, leaving 8 bases between them. The CDR3 region is CAISEDRIQPQHF. CDR3 coding DNA: TGTGCCATCAGTGAGGACAGGATTCAGCCCCAGCATTTT.

The chain links TRBV4-2 to TRBJ1-4, with D maybe TRBD1 (6 bases). Germline V gene data show CDR1 as LGHNA and CDR2 as YNFKEQ. This CDR3 region has 17 residues. The V and J ends lost 4 bases and 7 bases respectively, with 22 bases between them. CDR3 bases: TGTGCCAGCAGCCTTGTAAGCCTCGCGACAGGTGGTGAAAAACTGTTTTTT. Protein product: CASSLVSLATGGEKLFF.

The chain links TRBV19 to TRBJ2-2, with 9 bases fitting TRBD2. V lost 7 bases to trimming and J lost 3 bases; unmatched junction nucleotides: 6. Germline CDR1 LNHDA, CDR2 SQIVND (reference sequence). CDR3 length equals 15 residues. Written as DNA, the CDR3 is TGTGCCAGTACAGGGACTAGCATAGACACCGGGGAGCTGTTTTTT. The encoded protein is CASTGTSIDTGELFF.

The chain uses TRBV4-3 and TRBJ2-7; 10 bases are a match to TRBD2. The CDR3 runs 14 residues. The germline CDR1 and CDR2 sequences are LGHNA and YSLEER. V was clipped by 4 bases and J by 5 bases; unmatched bases: 5. CDR3 loop: CASSRGGLADEQYF. In DNA form, the CDR3 reads TGCGCCAGCAGCCGAGGTGGACTAGCGGACGAGCAGTACTTC.

This chain connects TRBV11-2 to TRBJ2-7, with 7 bases identical to TRBD2. Germline trimming cut 10 bases from V and 2 bases from J; bases unmatched to any gene: 5. This CDR3 is built from 12 residues. CDR1 and CDR2 from the germline V gene are SGHAT and FQNNGV. CDR3 sequence: CATTAGTYEQYF. The CDR3 region has the DNA TGTGCCACCACAGCGGGAACCTACGAGCAGTACTTC.

The chain links TRBV11-2 to TRBJ1-4; D not resolved. Germline V gene data show CDR1 as SGHAT and CDR2 as FQNNGV. V dropped 9 bases and J dropped 6 bases, with 11 bases sitting between them. The CDR3 has 12 residues. CDR3 in amino acids: CASESVDEKLFF. CDR3 sequence (DNA): TGTGCCAGTGAATCGGTCGATGAAAAACTGTTTTTT.

This sequence joins TRBV5-1 and TRBJ1-1; 8 bases are shared with TRBD1. Germline-derived CDR1 and CDR2 are SGHRS and YFSETQ. J lost 8 bases, V lost 0 bases, and 6 bases had no gene match. The CDR3 has 14 residues. In DNA, the CDR3 is TGCGCCAGCAGCTTGGAAGGGACAGGTAGCGAAGCTTTCTTT. This encodes CASSLEGTGSEAFF.

This clone was counted once. This chain connects TRBV13 to TRBJ2-3; 16 nucleotides agree with TRBD2. The CDR3 has 20 residues. Per the germline V gene, CDR1 is PRHDT and CDR2 is FYEKMQ (reference sequence). The J segment lost 0 bases and the V segment lost 5 bases, leaving 11 bases of the junction unmatched. CDR3 sequence reads: CASSTGTSGRALGSTDTQYF. In nucleotides, the CDR3 is TGTGCCAGCAGCACCGGGACTAGCGGGAGGGCCTTGGGTAGCACAGATACGCAGTATTTT. Together with reference TRBV13 and TRBJ2-3, the CDR3 gives the full variable domain: AAGVIQSPRHLIKEKRETATLKCYPIPRHDTVYWYQQGPGQDPQFLISFYEKMQSDKGSIPDRFSAQQFSDYHSELNMSSLELGDSALYFCASSTGTSGRALGSTDTQYFGPGTRLTVL.

This chain uses TRBV19 with TRBJ1-1; D is unclear. Germline V gene lookup returns CDR1 LNHDA and CDR2 SQIVND (reference sequence). Trimming left V 1 base short and J 9 bases short, with 6 bases between. The CDR3 extends over 11 amino acids. The CDR3 nucleotides read TGTGCCAGTAGTATAGGGCTCCAAGCTTTCTTT. This translates into CASSIGLQAFF.

The V gene is TRBV2, the J gene TRBJ2-6; 13 bases align to TRBD2. Germline V CDR1 and CDR2: SNHLY, FYNNEI. The CDR3 has 16 residues. CDR3 residues: CAGTSGKGPGANVLTF. The DNA for the CDR3 is TGTGCGGGGACTAGCGGGAAAGGACCCGGGGCCAACGTCCTGACTTTC.

The sample holds a few counts of this clone. V gene TRBV5-6 combines with J gene TRBJ1-1, with D possibly TRBD1 on 6 matching bases. Per the germline V gene, CDR1 is SGHDT and CDR2 is YYEEEE. V lost 0 bases, J lost 1 base, and 22 bases lay in between. CDR3 length: 19 amino acids. CDR3 region: CASSLGHRVPRLENTEAFF. The DNA for the CDR3 is TGTGCCAGCAGCTTGGGTCACAGGGTCCCGCGCTTAGAGAACACTGAAGCTTTCTTT.

V is TRBV27 and J is TRBJ2-1, with 10 bases aligning to TRBD2. Germline V lookup: CDR1 MNHEY, CDR2 SMNVEV (reference sequence). The V gene end was trimmed by 4 bases and the J gene end by 14 bases; junction bases not matched to a gene: 8. The CDR3 covers 13 residues. The CDR3 DNA sequence: TGTGCCAGCAGTTCATCTAGCGGGAGTAGTAAGTTCTTC. Protein: CASSSSSGSSKFF.

The chain combines TRBV5-4 with TRBJ2-1; weak D call: TRBD2 (5 bases). The CDR3 has 16 residues. Germline CDR1 SGHNT, CDR2 YYREEE (reference sequence). The V end lost 0 bases, the J end lost 0 bases, and 10 bases lay between the germline ends. The CDR3 region is CASSLGGGSSYNEQFF. Here the CDR3 DNA reads TGTGCCAGCAGCTTGGGTGGTGGGAGCTCCTACAATGAGCAGTTCTTC.

This chain joins TRBV4-3 and TRBJ1-4, with 9 bases identical to TRBD1. The CDR3 is 18 amino acids. V gave up 3 bases and J gave up 8 bases; unmatched junction bases: 16. Germline loops: CDR1 LGHNA, CDR2 YSLEER. The CDR3 DNA reads as TGCGCCAGCAGCCAGGCCGGGACAGGGAATTCCTTAGGGGAAAAACTGTTTTTT. Its translation: CASSQAGTGNSLGEKLFF.

The gene calls are TRBV6-5 and TRBJ2-7, with 9 bases that match TRBD2. The germline CDR1 and CDR2 sequences are MNHEY and SVGAGI. CDR3 length: 14 residues. The ends lost 6 bases at V and 4 bases at J; junction bases unmatched: 7. The CDR3 is CASRYSGGMYEQYF. The CDR3 DNA follows: TGTGCCAGCAGATATAGCGGGGGAATGTACGAGCAGTACTTC.